This T cell receptor beta chain was observed in a study of OX40 agonist ivuxolimab in advanced cancers. The CDR3 loop spans 15 amino acids. The germline V and J ends were trimmed by 0 bases and 10 bases, with 19 bases remaining between them. From germline, CDR1 is GTSNPN and CDR2 SVGIG (reference sequence). Assay used: immunoSEQ multiplex PCR; TCRdb lists only in-frame clones, some missing. The profile covers about 58,000 clones, with roughly nine tenths appearing a single time and about 1.2% taken by the ten largest. Turning to this clone: Its antigen is currently unknown.

Study-wide findings and caveats: Clonal expansion by week 6 occurred in CD4+ and CD8+ blood T cells (at 0.1 to 3.0 mg/kg).

The chain uses TRBV30 and TRBJ2-1; D possibly corresponds to TRBD2 (7 bases). Sequences were derived from CD4+ or CD8+ T cells sorted from blood, sampled in a trial of the OX40 agonist ivuxolimab. This sequence was found in an adult with an advanced solid tumor such as melanoma, head and neck, liver or kidney cancer. The CDR3 nucleotides are TGTGCCTGGAGTGTACTTTGGGAGGGGGTGGGCGAGCAGTTCTTC. Encoded protein: CAWSVLWEGVGEQFF. Full variable domain (missing parts from reference TRBV30 and TRBJ2-1): SQTIHQWPATLVQPVGSPLSLECTVEGTSNPNLYWYRQAAGRGLQLLFYSVGIGQISSEVPQNLSASRPQDRQFILSSKKLLLSDSGFYLCAWSVLWEGVGEQFFGPGTRLTVL.